The 28 T cell receptor beta chains below all came from one sample that was sequenced in a study of glioma-infiltrating T cells after dendritic cell vaccination (dated by TCRdb to about 2016). The method behind the library was the immunoSEQ multiplex PCR assay. This immuneACCESS table, as held by TCRdb, lists in-frame sequences with V and J called but not all clones. Of the missing ones, under half trace to an unresolved V gene in checked studies; the others have no known cause. The sample table lists approximately 100,000 clones, about four fifths of them with a count of one. The ten most abundant clones make up approximately 12% of the sample. Sequencing was performed on blood, taken before dendritic cell vaccination. All receptors come from a human donor with glioblastoma.

The rearrangement links TRBV11-2 to TRBJ2-3; D perhaps matches TRBD1 (5 bases). CDR3 size: 16 residues. Germline assignment: CDR1 SGHAT and CDR2 FQNNGV. Trimming stripped 1 base from V and 0 bases from J, with 11 bases between. CDR3 DNA sequence: TGTGCCAGCAGCTTAGGCGGTAAGGGGAGCACAGATACGCAGTATTTT. Encoded protein: CASSLGGKGSTDTQYF.

The chain combines TRBV18 with TRBJ2-3; the match to TRBD2 covers 8 bases. The CDR3 contains 15 residues. The V gene's germline CDR1 is KGHSH and CDR2 LQKENI. V was clipped by 1 base and J by 5 bases; unmatched bases: 5. CDR3 DNA sequence: TGTGCCAGCTCACCACTACGGGGGGGCCAAGATACGCAGTATTTT. It specifies CASSPLRGGQDTQYF. The variable domain in full, completed from reference TRBV18 and TRBJ2-3, reads NAGVMQNPRHLVRRRGQEARLRCSPMKGHSHVYWYRQLPEEGLKFMVYLQKENIIDESGMPKERFSAEFPKEGPSILRIQQVVRGDSAAYFCASSPLRGGQDTQYFGPGTRLTVL.

The V and J genes are TRBV10-2 and TRBJ2-2, with 9 bases identical to TRBD1. CDR1 and CDR2 from the germline V gene are WSHSY and SAAADI. V was pared by 6 bases and J by 6 bases, with 5 bases of the junction left unmatched. The CDR3 sequence is 14 residues long. CDR3 protein: CASRGGQGPGELFF. CDR3 DNA: TGCGCCAGCAGGGGGGGACAGGGCCCCGGGGAGCTGTTTTTT.

The rearrangement uses TRBV7-8 and TRBJ2-4; a possible D gene is TRBD1 (5 bases). V was shortened by 2 bases and J by 10 bases, with 9 bases between the two germline ends. CDR3 length: 12 residues. CDR1 and CDR2 from the germline V gene are SGHVS and FQNEAQ. CDR3 in amino acids: CASSLQGDIQYF. The CDR3 bases are TGTGCCAGCAGCTTACAGGGTGATATTCAGTACTTC.

V gene TRBV27 combines with J gene TRBJ2-7; D possibly corresponds to TRBD2 (6 bases). The V and J ends lost 7 bases and 0 bases respectively, with 10 bases between them. CDR3 size: 13 residues. Germline V gene data show CDR1 as MNHEY and CDR2 as SMNVEV (reference sequence). CDR3 sequence reads: CASMGLDSYEQYF. The CDR3 DNA sequence: TGTGCCAGCATGGGACTTGACTCCTACGAGCAGTACTTC.

This rearrangement joins TRBV7-6 to TRBJ1-2; 7 bases fit TRBD1. Germline lookup yields CDR1 SGHVS and CDR2 FNYEAQ. This CDR3 is 17 amino acids long. The trim removed 1 base at V and 8 bases at J, leaving 16 bases unmatched. This CDR3 reads CASSLGTLHGTAMGYTF. The CDR3, as DNA: TGTGCCAGCAGCTTAGGAACACTTCATGGGACAGCTATGGGCTACACCTTC.

The rearrangement uses TRBV2 and TRBJ1-4; D may be TRBD1 (5 bases). CDR1 and CDR2 (germline): SNHLY, FYNNEI. V lost 6 bases and J 1 base, leaving 6 bases between the germline ends. The CDR3 contains 13 residues. The CDR3 nucleotides are TGTGCCAGCAGCAGGGAAACTAATGAAAAACTGTTTTTT. Protein: CASSRETNEKLFF.

The chain has TRBV5-1 and TRBJ1-5; 8 bases map to TRBD1. CDR3 length equals 15 residues. Germline CDR1 reads SGHRS; CDR2 reads YFSETQ. The V and J ends lost 2 bases and 5 bases, in that order; junction bases with no gene match: 6. The DNA for the CDR3 is TGCGCCAGCAGCTTAGGACAGGGAGGGTATCAGCCCCAGCATTTT. Its translation: CASSLGQGGYQPQHF.

This clone was picked up a small number of times. The rearrangement joins TRBV7-2 to TRBJ2-2, with D perhaps matching TRBD1 (6 bases). V was shortened by 1 base and J by 7 bases, with 16 bases between the two germline ends. CDR1 is SGHTA, CDR2 FQGNSA, per germline. This CDR3 region has 16 residues. The CDR3 is CASSLVGRGTVGELFF. Here the CDR3 DNA reads TGTGCCAGCAGCTTAGTTGGCAGGGGAACGGTCGGGGAGCTGTTTTTT.

This rearrangement joins TRBV29-1 to TRBJ1-2; maybe TRBD1 (5 bases). Germline lookup yields CDR1 SQVTM and CDR2 ANQGSEA. V lost 3 bases and J 4 bases, leaving 12 bases between the germline ends. CDR3 length: 13 residues. CDR3 sequence reads: CSVDGRVRYGYTF. The CDR3 DNA is TGCAGCGTTGATGGCAGGGTACGCTATGGCTACACCTTC.

The chain uses TRBV10-3 and TRBJ2-7; 9 positions agree with TRBD2. The germline V gene encodes CDR1 ENHRY and CDR2 SYGVKD. V gave up 10 bases and J gave up 3 bases; unmatched junction bases: 10. There are 14 residues in the CDR3. The CDR3 sequence: CATWSGGPYYEQYF. CDR3 coding DNA: TGTGCCACTTGGAGCGGGGGGCCCTACTACGAGCAGTACTTC.

This sequence joins TRBV5-5 and TRBJ1-5, with TRBD1 identical over 7 bases. Per the germline V gene, CDR1 is SGHKS and CDR2 is YYEKEE (reference sequence). V shed 6 bases, J shed 2 bases, and the junction held 8 bases outside the gene matches. The CDR3 runs to 15 residues. CDR3: CASTPTGKGNQPQHF. The CDR3 DNA is TGTGCCAGCACCCCGACAGGGAAAGGCAATCAGCCCCAGCATTTT.

This chain links TRBV5-8 with TRBJ2-3, with D maybe TRBD1 (6 bases). CDR1 and CDR2 (germline): SGHTS, YDEGEE. The CDR3 spans 15 residues. Trimming took off 5 bases at V and 1 base at J, with 14 bases between the two ends. The CDR3, as DNA: TGTGCCAGCAGTCCGGGACATCGACGCACAGATACGCAGTATTTT. Its protein product is CASSPGHRRTDTQYF.

This chain connects TRBV10-3 to TRBJ1-2; 7 bases match TRBD1. CDR1 and CDR2 from the germline V gene are ENHRY and SYGVKD. V shed 0 bases, J shed 1 base, and the junction held 2 bases outside the gene matches. The CDR3 runs to 15 residues. CDR3 nucleotide sequence: TGTGCCATCAGTGAGTCTGCAGGGGGTAACTATGGCTACACCTTC. It encodes CAISESAGGNYGYTF.

The genes are TRBV28 and TRBJ2-5, with 7 nucleotides matching TRBD1. This CDR3 spans 18 amino acids. Trimming took 5 bases from V and 0 from J; bases not matched to a gene: 15. Germline V lookup: CDR1 MDHEN, CDR2 SYDVKM. CDR3 nucleotide sequence: TGTGCCAGCAGTGTAACCCTCGAGGACAGGACGTACCAAGAGACCCAGTACTTC. Protein: CASSVTLEDRTYQETQYF. Supplemented by reference TRBV28 and TRBJ2-5, the full variable domain reads DVKVTQSSRYLVKRTGEKVFLECVQDMDHENMFWYRQDPGLGLRLIYFSYDVKMKEKGDIPEGYSVSREKKERFSLILESASTNQTSMYLCASSVTLEDRTYQETQYFGPGTRLLVL.

V is TRBV9 and J is TRBJ1-4, with no clear D. Trimming cost V 0 bases and J 1 base, with 7 bases left between them. There are 15 residues in the CDR3. Germline lookup yields CDR1 SGDLS and CDR2 YYNGEE. The CDR3 reads CASSVGVLTNEKLFF. The CDR3 DNA reads TGTGCCAGCAGCGTAGGAGTGTTAACTAATGAAAAACTGTTTTTT.

V and J are TRBV9 and TRBJ1-1; 8 bases map to TRBD1. V shed 3 bases, J shed 10 bases, and the junction held 8 bases outside the gene matches. Germline V gene data show CDR1 as SGDLS and CDR2 as YYNGEE. The CDR3 is 13 residues long. This CDR3 is CASSAQQGVRAFF. The DNA of the CDR3 is TGTGCCAGCAGCGCCCAACAGGGGGTAAGAGCTTTCTTT. The whole variable domain, remainder taken from reference TRBV9 and TRBJ1-1, is DSGVTQTPKHLITATGQRVTLRCSPRSGDLSVYWYQQSLDQGLQFLIQYYNGEERAKGNILERFSAQQFPDLHSELNLSSLELGDSALYFCASSAQQGVRAFFGQGTRLTVV.

The gene calls are TRBV28 and TRBJ2-5, with D maybe TRBD1 (6 bases). The CDR3 runs 14 residues. V was cut by 5 bases and J by 5 bases, with 15 bases left in between. Germline values: CDR1 MDHEN, CDR2 SYDVKM. The CDR3 is CASSPPGAWETQYF. Written as DNA, the CDR3 is TGTGCCAGCAGTCCCCCAGGGGCTTGGGAGACCCAGTACTTC.

The J gene is TRBJ1-1, the V gene TRBV10-3, with 8 positions matching TRBD1. This CDR3 spans 14 amino acids. V dropped 6 bases and J dropped 1; count of bases not matched to a gene: 4. Germline V gene sequence: CDR1 ENHRY, CDR2 SYGVKD. CDR3 DNA: TGTGCCATCAGATTGGGACAGGAGAACACTGAAGCTTTCTTT. Encoded protein: CAIRLGQENTEAFF.

The chain is built from TRBV10-3 and TRBJ2-7; 8 bases match TRBD1. Trimming at V came to 0 bases and at J to 1 base, leaving 2 bases not matched to a gene. The CDR3 covers 15 residues. Germline V gene data show CDR1 as ENHRY and CDR2 as SYGVKD. CDR3 in DNA: TGTGCCATCAGTGAGTCGGGGGACAGGTCCTACGAGCAGTACTTC. Amino acid sequence: CAISESGDRSYEQYF.

This chain joins TRBV7-2 and TRBJ2-1, with 11 bases aligning to TRBD2. The CDR3 length is 16 residues. Germline CDR1 SGHTA, CDR2 FQGNSA. V lost 4 bases and J lost 4; bases outside the gene matches: 6. The CDR3 nucleotides read TGTGCCAGCAGCTCAGAAGCTAGCGGGGGGTACAATGAGCAGTTCTTC. This gives the protein CASSSEASGGYNEQFF.

This clone has a handful of counts. The rearrangement joins TRBV10-3 to TRBJ1-1, with 7 bases lining up with TRBD1. Germline values: CDR1 ENHRY, CDR2 SYGVKD. The CDR3 length is 13 residues. Trimming cost V 4 bases and J 3 bases; bases outside gene matches: 2. CDR3 amino acids: CAISAGTDTEAFF. The CDR3 DNA follows: TGTGCCATCAGTGCCGGGACAGACACTGAAGCTTTCTTT.

The sample holds one count of this clone. This chain connects TRBV19 to TRBJ2-5; no clear D. The CDR3 runs 13 residues. Germline V gene data show CDR1 as LNHDA and CDR2 as SQIVND (reference sequence). V was pared by 6 bases and J by 4 bases, with 12 bases between. The DNA for the CDR3 is TGTGCCAGTAGAGAGCACCAAATAGAGACCCAGTACTTC. The encoded protein is CASREHQIETQYF.

This CDR3 reads CASSHFRVGDYEQYF. CDR3 sequence (DNA): TGTGCCAGCAGCCACTTCAGGGTAGGGGACTACGAGCAGTACTTC. The chain joins TRBV11-3 to TRBJ2-7; D possibly corresponds to TRBD1 (5 bases). The CDR3 is 15 amino acids. Germline CDR1 reads SGHNT; CDR2 reads YENEEA. The V gene lost 5 bases and the J gene lost 3 bases, with 17 bases spanning the gap. The variable domain in full, with the rest retrieved from reference TRBV11-3 and TRBJ2-7, is EAGVVQSPRYKIIEKKQPVAFWCNPISGHNTLYWYLQNLGQGPELLIRYENEEAVDDSQLPKDRFSAERLKGVDSTLKIQPAELGDSAVYLCASSHFRVGDYEQYFGPGTRLTVT.

The rearrangement joins TRBV19 to TRBJ1-2; D possibly corresponds to TRBD1 (6 bases). V lost 10 bases to trimming and J lost 3 bases, with 12 bases between them. Germline CDR1 is LNHDA and CDR2 is SQIVND (reference sequence). The CDR3 has 12 amino acids. The CDR3 DNA sequence: TGTGCCACTAAACAGGGAGACTATGGCTACACCTTC. Its protein product is CATKQGDYGYTF.

This clone appeared a single time. The V and J genes are TRBV2 and TRBJ1-2; D gene unclear. The length of the CDR3 is 12 residues. CDR1 is SNHLY and CDR2 is FYNNEI in the germline V gene. V was clipped by 7 bases and J by 7 bases, with 13 bases between them. The CDR3 nucleotides read TGTGCCAGCATGTGGACGGGATCTGGCTACACCTTC. Its translation is CASMWTGSGYTF.

The chain is built from TRBV9 and TRBJ2-7; 8 positions match TRBD2. The ends lost 0 bases at V and 6 bases at J; junction bases unmatched: 5. Germline CDR1 is SGDLS and CDR2 is YYNGEE. This CDR3 is 14 amino acids long. The CDR3 nucleotides read TGTGCCAGCAGCGTAGTAGCGGGATCCCCCGAGCAGTACTTC. Residues: CASSVVAGSPEQYF.

The chain couples TRBV15 to TRBJ2-7; maybe TRBD2 (6 bases). The CDR3 length is 18 residues. V lost 2 bases, J lost 7 bases, and 27 bases lay in between. Germline loops: CDR1 LNHNV, CDR2 YYDKDF (reference sequence). The CDR3 spells CATSRSPKTGTEEGEQYF. For the CDR3, the DNA is TGTGCCACCAGCAGATCCCCCAAGACTGGGACCGAGGAGGGTGAGCAGTACTTC.